This T cell receptor (beta chain) came from a study of blood T cells in healthy people across ages. Study information: Capture via template switching afforded approximately one barcoded beta molecule per two T cells.

Study-wide findings and caveats: Naive CD4+ cell counts and diversity both ran higher in long-lived than in aged donors. Age advanced and TCR beta diversity per million T cells fell, roughly linearly. The unknown donor CMV status may have confounded expanded clonotype changes.

Sample-barcoded 5' priming and a J-beta primer mix drove a second PCR of about 6 to 11 cycles. TCRdb itself ran the 5' RACE reads through MiXCR, one entry per CDR3 protein. The profile shows 920,000 or so distinct CDR3 sequences, roughly 45% of them singletons. Regarding this clonotype: The antigen remains unidentified.

Germline V gene lookup returns CDR1 SEHNR and CDR2 FQNEAQ (reference sequence). The CDR3 has 15 amino acids. V was clipped by 2 bases and J by 2 bases, with 12 bases between them. The sequence was obtained from a woman in her sixties or seventies in good health. Material for sequencing was blood. V is TRBV7-9 and J is TRBJ1-2; D uncertain. The CDR3 loop is CASSLHETLNYGYTF. The CDR3 region has the DNA TGTGCCAGCAGCTTACACGAAACTCTCAACTATGGCTACACCTTC.